This T cell receptor (beta chain) was observed in a study of T-cell memory formation after mild COVID-19. Study information: TCR clustering was largely donor specific. Study-wide results and caveats: Pre-infection memory showed some responding clones, and this suggested that cross-reactive memory joined.

Trimming removed 1 base from V and 4 bases from J, with 8 bases in between. This CDR3 is built from 13 residues. From germline, CDR1 is GTSNPN and CDR2 SVGIG (reference sequence). Of note for this clonotype: What it binds is not known.

TCRdb itself ran the 5' RACE reads through MiXCR, one entry per CDR3 protein. The sample yields some 600,000 distinct CDR3 sequences, 17% seen once. Sequenced material: PBMCs or a T cell subset sorted from them (not recorded which). This receptor was taken from an adult woman who had mild COVID-19 (a few samples of this study predate the infection). Cell type and time point are not known. The chain joins TRBV30 to TRBJ2-1; no reliable D call. The CDR3 loop is CAWSDWKYNEQFF. The CDR3 DNA follows: TGTGCCTGGAGTGATTGGAAGTACAATGAGCAGTTCTTC.